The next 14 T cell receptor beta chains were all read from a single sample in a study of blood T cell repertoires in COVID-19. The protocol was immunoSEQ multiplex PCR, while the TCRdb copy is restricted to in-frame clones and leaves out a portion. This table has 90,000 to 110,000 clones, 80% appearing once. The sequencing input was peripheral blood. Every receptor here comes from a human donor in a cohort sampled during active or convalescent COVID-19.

The CDR3 is CASSTYRDRAITDTQYF. In DNA form, the CDR3 reads TGTGCCAGCAGTACCTACCGGGACAGAGCAATCACAGATACGCAGTATTTT. The chain couples TRBV27 to TRBJ2-3, with TRBD1 matching 7 bases. Germline loops: CDR1 MNHEY, CDR2 SMNVEV (reference sequence). This CDR3 is built from 17 residues. V lost 5 bases and J lost 2; bases outside the gene matches: 13.

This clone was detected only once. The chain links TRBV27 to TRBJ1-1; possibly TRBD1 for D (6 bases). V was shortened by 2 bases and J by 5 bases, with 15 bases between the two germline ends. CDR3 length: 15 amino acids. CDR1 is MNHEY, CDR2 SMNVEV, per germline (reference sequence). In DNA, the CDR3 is TGTGCCAGCAGTTTACGGGGACATAAGGGAACTGAAGCTTTCTTT. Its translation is CASSLRGHKGTEAFF.

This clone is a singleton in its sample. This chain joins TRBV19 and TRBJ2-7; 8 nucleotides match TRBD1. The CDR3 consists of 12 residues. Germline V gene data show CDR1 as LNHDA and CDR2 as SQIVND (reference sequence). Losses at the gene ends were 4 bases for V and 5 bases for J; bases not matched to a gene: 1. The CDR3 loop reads CASSKDRDEQYF. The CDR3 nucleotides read TGTGCCAGTAGTAAGGACAGGGACGAGCAGTACTTC. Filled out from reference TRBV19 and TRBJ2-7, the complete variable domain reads DGGITQSPKYLFRKEGQNVTLSCEQNLNHDAMYWYRQDPGQGLRLIYYSQIVNDFQKGDIAEGYSVSREKKESFPLTVTSAQKNPTAFYLCASSKDRDEQYFGPGTRLTVT.

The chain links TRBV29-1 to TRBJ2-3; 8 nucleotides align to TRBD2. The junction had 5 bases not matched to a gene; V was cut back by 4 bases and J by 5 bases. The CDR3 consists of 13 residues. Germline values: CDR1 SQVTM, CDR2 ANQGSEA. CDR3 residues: CSVGGGRKDTQYF. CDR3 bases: TGCAGCGTTGGGGGCGGGAGGAAAGATACGCAGTATTTT.

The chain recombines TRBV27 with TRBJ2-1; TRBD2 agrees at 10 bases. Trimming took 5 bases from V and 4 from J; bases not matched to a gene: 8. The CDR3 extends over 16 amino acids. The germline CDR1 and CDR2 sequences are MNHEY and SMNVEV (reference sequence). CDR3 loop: CASSPLAGEGYNEQFF. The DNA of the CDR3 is TGTGCCAGCAGTCCCCTAGCGGGAGAGGGTTACAATGAGCAGTTCTTC.

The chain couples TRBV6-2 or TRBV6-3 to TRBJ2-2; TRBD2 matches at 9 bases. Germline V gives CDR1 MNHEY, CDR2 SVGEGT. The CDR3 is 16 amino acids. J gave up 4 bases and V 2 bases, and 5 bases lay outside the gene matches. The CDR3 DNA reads TGTGCCAGCAGTTACGGCGGGGGGGCCCCCACCGGGGAGCTGTTTTTT. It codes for CASSYGGGAPTGELFF.

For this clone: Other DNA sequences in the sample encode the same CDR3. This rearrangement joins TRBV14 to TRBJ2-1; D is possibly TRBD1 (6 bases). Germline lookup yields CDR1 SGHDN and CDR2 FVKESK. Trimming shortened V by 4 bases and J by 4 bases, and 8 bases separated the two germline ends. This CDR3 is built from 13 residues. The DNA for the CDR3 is TGTGCCAGCAGCCGCCAGGGGTACAATGAGCAGTTCTTC. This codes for CASSRQGYNEQFF.

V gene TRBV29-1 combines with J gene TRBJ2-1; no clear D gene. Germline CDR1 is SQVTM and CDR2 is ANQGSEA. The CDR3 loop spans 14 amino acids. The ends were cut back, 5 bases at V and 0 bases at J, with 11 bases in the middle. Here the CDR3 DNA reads TGCAGCGTTACTGGGCTTAGCTCCTACAATGAGCAGTTCTTC. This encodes CSVTGLSSYNEQFF.

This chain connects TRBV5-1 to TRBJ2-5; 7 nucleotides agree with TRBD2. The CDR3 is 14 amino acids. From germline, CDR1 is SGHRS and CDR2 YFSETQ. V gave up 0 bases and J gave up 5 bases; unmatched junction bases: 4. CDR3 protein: CASSLDWGGETQYF. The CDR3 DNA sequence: TGCGCCAGCAGCTTGGATTGGGGAGGGGAGACCCAGTACTTC.

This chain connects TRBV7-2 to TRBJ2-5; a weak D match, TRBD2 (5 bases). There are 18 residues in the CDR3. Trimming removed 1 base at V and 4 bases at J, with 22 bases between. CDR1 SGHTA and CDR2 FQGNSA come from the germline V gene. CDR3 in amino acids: CASSLGGSGILVGETQYF. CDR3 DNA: TGTGCCAGCAGCTTAGGAGGTTCGGGGATCCTGGTCGGAGAGACCCAGTACTTC.

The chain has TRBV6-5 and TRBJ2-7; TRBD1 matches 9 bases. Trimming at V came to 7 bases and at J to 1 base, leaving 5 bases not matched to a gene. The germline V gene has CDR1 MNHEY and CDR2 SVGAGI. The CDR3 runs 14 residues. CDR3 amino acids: CASTGQGRSYEQYF. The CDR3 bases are TGTGCCAGCACCGGACAGGGGCGATCCTACGAGCAGTACTTC.

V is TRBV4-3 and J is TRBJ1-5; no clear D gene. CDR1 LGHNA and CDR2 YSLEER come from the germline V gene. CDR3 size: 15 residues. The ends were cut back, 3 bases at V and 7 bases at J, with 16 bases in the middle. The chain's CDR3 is CASSHDTSGTQPQHF. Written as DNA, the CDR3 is TGCGCCAGCAGCCATGACACCTCCGGAACACAGCCCCAGCATTTT.

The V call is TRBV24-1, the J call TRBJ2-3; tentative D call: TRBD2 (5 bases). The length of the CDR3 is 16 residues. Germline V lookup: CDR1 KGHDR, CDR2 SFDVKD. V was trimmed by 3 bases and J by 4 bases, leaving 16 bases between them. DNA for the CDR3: TGTGCCACCAGTGATCCCCGTAGCCACGGGGCAGATACGCAGTATTTT. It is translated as CATSDPRSHGADTQYF.

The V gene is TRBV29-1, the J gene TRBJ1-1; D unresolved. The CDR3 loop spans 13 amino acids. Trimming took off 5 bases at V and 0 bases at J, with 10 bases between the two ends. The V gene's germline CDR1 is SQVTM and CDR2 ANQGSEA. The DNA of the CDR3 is TGCAGCGTTCAAACAAGTATGAACACTGAAGCTTTCTTT. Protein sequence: CSVQTSMNTEAFF.